These T cell receptor beta chains were read from a single sample in a study of response to subunit inactivated influenza vaccine. TCRdb called the RT-PCR reads again in MiXCR, with one record for every CDR3 protein. The sample contains about 620,000 distinct CDR3 sequences, approximately 12% of which appear only once. The sequencing used PBMCs from blood, collected on the day of vaccination. Every receptor here comes from a man over 45 who received an inactivated influenza vaccine. Both conserved end residues are part of each CDR3. D genes are given only for firm matches. Some rows mark clone size as missing; the rest say once, few, many or name a class of expanded clone.

>TRBV2|13|NA|TRBJ1-3|NA
CASSGPQGGTIYF
TGTGCCAGCAGTGGGCCACAAGGCGGCACCATATATTTT
>TRBV5-6|15|few|TRBJ2-1|NA
CASSSSRWVGDEQFF
TGTGCCAGCAGCTCCTCCCGGTGGGTCGGGGATGAGCAGTTCTTC
>TRBV5-1|12|few|TRBJ1-1|NA
CASSPGGPEAFF
TGCGCCAGCAGCCCTGGGGGTCCTGAAGCTTTCTTT
>TRBV7-9|17|few|TRBJ1-2|TRBD1
CASSLRFSTGGDYGYTF
TGTGCCAGCAGCTTACGGTTCTCGACAGGGGGGGACTATGGCTACACCTTC
>TRBV29-1|15|many|TRBJ2-3|NA
CSVAQAGAIGDTQYF
TGCAGCGTTGCCCAGGCAGGGGCCATTGGAGATACGCAGTATTTT
>TRBV19|14|NA|TRBJ2-7|NA
CASSIRGQTYEQYF
TGTGCCAGTAGTATCCGTGGACAGACCTACGAGCAGTACTTC
>TRBV5-6|13|NA|TRBJ2-7|NA
CAISPGPIYEQYF
TGTGCCATCAGCCCCGGACCGATCTACGAGCAGTACTTC
>TRBV7-2|16|few|TRBJ2-7|TRBD2
CASSRSGGRAYYEQYF
TGTGCCAGCAGCCGGTCGGGGGGACGGGCCTACTACGAGCAGTACTTC
>TRBV7-9|16|NA|TRBJ2-1|TRBD1
CASSLRTGGAGNEQFF
TGTGCCAGCAGCCTACGGACAGGGGGCGCTGGAAATGAGCAGTTCTTC
>TRBV5-1|16|NA|TRBJ1-2|NA
CASSSPTGLAPYGYTF
TGCGCCAGCAGCTCTCCGACAGGCCTGGCCCCCTATGGCTACACCTTC
>TRBV18|15|many|TRBJ2-7|NA
CASSLLGGPYYEQYF
TGTGCCAGCTCCCTCCTAGGGGGACCTTACTACGAGCAGTACTTC
>TRBV29-1|14|NA|TRBJ2-4|TRBD2
CSVEDWASGPHQYF
TGCAGCGTTGAAGATTGGGCTAGCGGGCCGCACCAGTACTTC
>TRBV12-3/TRBV12-4|14|NA|TRBJ2-7|NA
CASSLAGDVYEQYF
TGTGCCAGCAGTTTAGCGGGGGACGTTTACGAGCAGTACTTC
>TRBV20-1|16|NA|TRBJ2-1|TRBD1
CSARALGQGTYNEQFF
TGCAGTGCTAGAGCCCTGGGACAGGGCACTTACAATGAGCAGTTCTTC
>TRBV12-3/TRBV12-4|13|NA|TRBJ2-7|TRBD1
CASRGTGAYEQYF
TGTGCCAGCAGAGGGACAGGGGCCTACGAGCAGTACTTC
>TRBV30|11|NA|TRBJ1-1|TRBD1
CAWSGQAWTFF
TGTGCCTGGAGCGGACAGGCTTGGACTTTCTTT
>TRBV4-2|16|many|TRBJ2-1|TRBD2
CASSQVLAVGYNEQFF
TGTGCCAGCAGCCAAGTACTAGCGGTAGGCTACAATGAGCAGTTCTTC
>TRBV24-1|14|few|TRBJ2-5|NA
CATSAIAGAETQYF
TGTGCCACCAGTGCGATTGCCGGGGCAGAGACCCAGTACTTC
>TRBV6-1|18|NA|TRBJ2-5|TRBD2
CASSRRRLAGSSQETQYF
TGTGCCAGCAGCCGAAGGAGACTAGCGGGAAGCTCCCAAGAGACCCAGTACTTC
>TRBV12-3/TRBV12-4|16|many|TRBJ2-1|TRBD2
CASSLGTSGGLNEQFF
TGTGCCAGCAGTTTAGGGACTAGCGGGGGGCTAAATGAGCAGTTCTTC
>TRBV2|13|NA|TRBJ2-5|TRBD1
CARGDRGRETQYF
TGTGCCAGAGGAGACAGGGGGCGAGAGACCCAGTACTTC
>TRBV5-1|14|NA|TRBJ2-7|TRBD2
CASSTGLGRYEQYF
TGCGCCAGCAGCACGGGACTAGGCAGATACGAGCAGTACTTC
>TRBV7-2|15|few|TRBJ2-7|TRBD1
CASSVTGTASYEQYF
TGTGCCAGCAGCGTTACCGGGACAGCCTCCTACGAGCAGTACTTC
>TRBV24-1|17|NA|TRBJ2-7|TRBD1
CATSYADKGQVYYEQYF
TGTGCCACCAGTTACGCGGATAAGGGACAGGTCTACTACGAGCAGTACTTC
>TRBV20-1|11|few|TRBJ2-7|NA
CSARRGDEQYF
TGCAGTGCTAGAAGGGGTGACGAGCAGTACTTC
>TRBV4-3|18|NA|TRBJ2-3|NA
CASSSRGRGGIGTDTQYF
TGCGCCAGCAGTTCCCGGGGCAGGGGAGGTATTGGCACAGATACGCAGTATTTT
>TRBV15|14|few|TRBJ2-2|NA
CATRWLPNTGELFF
TGTGCCACGCGATGGCTGCCGAACACCGGGGAGCTGTTTTTT
>TRBV5-1|15|few|TRBJ2-7|NA
CASSPTGTRNYEQYF
TGCGCCAGCAGCCCCACCGGGACACGGAACTACGAGCAGTACTTC
>TRBV3-1|13|NA|TRBJ1-4|NA
CASSQLSNEKLFF
TGTGCCAGCAGCCAACTCAGTAATGAAAAACTGTTTTTT
>TRBV7-8|16|NA|TRBJ1-2|NA
CASSSSRDGGYYGYTF
TGTGCCAGCAGCTCATCCCGGGACGGAGGTTACTATGGCTACACCTTC
>TRBV20-1|12|NA|TRBJ2-3|NA
CSAPLLTDTQYF
TGCAGTGCCCCCCTCCTCACAGATACGCAGTATTTT
>TRBV12-3/TRBV12-4|12|many|TRBJ2-1|NA
CASSGPSNEQFF
TGTGCCAGCAGTGGACCGTCCAATGAGCAGTTCTTC
>TRBV5-6|17|NA|TRBJ2-6|TRBD1
CASSYGTEISGANVLTF
TGTGCCAGCAGCTACGGGACAGAGATTTCTGGGGCCAACGTCCTGACTTTC
>TRBV12-3/TRBV12-4|14|few|TRBJ1-3|NA
CATVRENSGNTIYF
TGTGCCACGGTACGGGAAAACTCTGGAAACACCATATATTTT
>TRBV28|15|NA|TRBJ2-2|TRBD1
CASRVGTGRTGELFF
TGTGCCAGCAGGGTGGGGACAGGGAGAACCGGGGAGCTGTTTTTT
>TRBV29-1|14|few|TRBJ2-1|TRBD2
CSVVRPAGAGEQFF
TGCAGCGTTGTTCGTCCCGCGGGAGCGGGTGAGCAGTTCTTC
>TRBV12-3/TRBV12-4|14|NA|TRBJ1-6|NA
CASSLARQNSPLHF
TGTGCCAGCAGTTTAGCCAGACAGAATTCACCCCTCCACTTT
>TRBV28|12|NA|TRBJ2-7|NA
CASIRGTDEQYF
TGTGCCAGCATCCGGGGGACTGACGAGCAGTACTTC
>TRBV5-1|12|NA|TRBJ2-3|NA
CASGLSTDTQYF
TGCGCCAGCGGACTTAGCACAGATACGCAGTATTTT
>TRBV24-1|15|NA|TRBJ2-3|TRBD1
CATSDVGQSTDTQYF
TGTGCCACCAGTGATGTGGGACAGAGCACAGATACGCAGTATTTT
>TRBV15|18|few|TRBJ2-2|TRBD2
CATSRSGTSGRTTGELFF
TGTGCCACCAGCAGATCAGGGACTAGCGGGAGAACGACCGGGGAGCTGTTTTTT
>TRBV5-1|14|many|TRBJ2-5|NA
CASSLAQGVETQYF
TGCGCCAGCAGCTTGGCACAGGGTGTAGAGACCCAGTACTTC
>TRBV4-1|15|many|TRBJ2-2|NA
CASSLSVLNTGELFF
TGCGCCAGCAGCCTTAGCGTCCTGAACACCGGGGAGCTGTTTTTT
>TRBV15|16|few|TRBJ2-4|NA
CATSRDERGIWDIQYF
TGTGCCACCAGCAGAGATGAAAGGGGGATTTGGGACATTCAGTACTTC
>TRBV4-3|17|few|TRBJ2-2|TRBD1
CASSPGQGYITSGELFF
TGCGCCAGCAGCCCGGGACAGGGGTACATCACGTCTGGGGAGCTGTTTTTT
>TRBV7-9|14|NA|TRBJ2-7|NA
CASSEETGIDEQYF
TGTGCCAGCAGCGAGGAGACAGGAATCGACGAGCAGTACTTC
>TRBV14|15|few|TRBJ2-7|NA
CASSRSPALGYEQYF
TGTGCCAGCAGCCGCTCCCCGGCACTAGGCTACGAGCAGTACTTC
>TRBV29-1|15|NA|TRBJ2-2|TRBD1
CSVKTGTGNTGELFF
TGCAGCGTCAAAACCGGGACAGGGAACACCGGGGAGCTGTTTTTT
>TRBV12-3/TRBV12-4|14|many|TRBJ2-4|NA
CASRLGGSGNIQYF
TGTGCCAGCAGACTCGGTGGGTCTGGAAACATTCAGTACTTC
>TRBV11-2|14|many|TRBJ2-5|NA
CASSLVGVPETQYF
TGTGCCAGCAGCTTAGTTGGGGTCCCAGAGACCCAGTACTTC
>TRBV12-3/TRBV12-4|13|many|TRBJ2-7|TRBD1
CASSGTGGIEQYF
TGTGCCAGCAGTGGGACAGGGGGAATCGAGCAGTACTTC
>TRBV20-1|13|NA|TRBJ2-1|NA
CSGLRRRNNEQFF
TGCAGTGGTCTTAGACGAAGAAACAATGAGCAGTTCTTC
>TRBV12-3/TRBV12-4|16|NA|TRBJ1-3|NA
CASSDSALISGNTIYF
TGTGCCAGCAGCGACAGCGCCCTTATCTCTGGAAACACCATATATTTT
>TRBV10-3|15|NA|TRBJ2-3|TRBD2
CATSFSGVSTDTQYF
TGTGCCACCTCGTTTAGCGGGGTTAGCACAGATACGCAGTATTTT
>TRBV7-2|16|few|TRBJ1-5|NA
CASSPSTGTNNQPQHF
TGTGCCAGCAGCCCATCAACCGGGACCAATAATCAGCCCCAGCATTTT